The 30 T cell receptor beta chains given below trace back to one sample, sequenced in a study of T cells of healthy individuals. One entry per CDR3 protein results from TCRdb running MiXCR on the 5' RACE reads. The sample lists tens of thousands of distinct CDR3 sequences, 15% to 20% occurring once. The origin of the receptors is a human donor in good health.

This clonotype was counted many times. The J gene is TRBJ1-4, the V gene TRBV9, with D unresolved. Germline V gene sequence: CDR1 SGDLS, CDR2 YYNGEE. The CDR3 totals 14 residues. Between the trimmed V and J ends, which lost 4 bases and 1 base, there was a span of 8 bases. CDR3 bases: TGTGCCAGCAGCCCGGGAGGAACTAATGAAAAACTGTTTTTT. Translation: CASSPGGTNEKLFF. Variable domain in full (rest from reference TRBV9 and TRBJ1-4): DSGVTQTPKHLITATGQRVTLRCSPRSGDLSVYWYQQSLDQGLQFLIQYYNGEERAKGNILERFSAQQFPDLHSELNLSSLELGDSALYFCASSPGGTNEKLFFGSGTQLSVL.

A note on this clonotype: A clone one base away is much larger, so this may be a read error. The final CDR3 position lacks the conserved phenylalanine or tryptophan, pointing to a likely read error. The chain is built from TRBV7-2 and TRBJ2-1; a weak D match, TRBD2 (6 bases). This CDR3 has 15 residues. Germline values: CDR1 SGHTA, CDR2 FQGNSA. Trimming took off 1 base at V and 2 bases at J, with 9 bases between the two ends. The chain's CDR3 is CASSLDTGAYNEQFL. In DNA, the CDR3 is TGTGCCAGCAGCTTAGACACGGGAGCCTACAATGAGCAGTTCTTA.

This clonotype was counted between two and nine times. The gene calls are TRBV3-1 and TRBJ2-1; D unclear. The CDR3 runs 15 residues. Per the germline V gene, CDR1 is LGHDT and CDR2 is YNNKEL (reference sequence). Trimming removed 4 bases at V and 4 bases at J, with 14 bases between. The CDR3 nucleotides read TGTGCCAGCAGCCCCCAGGCGGTCCCATACAATGAGCAGTTCTTC. Protein: CASSPQAVPYNEQFF.

This clonotype was counted ten times or more. V and J are TRBV7-9 and TRBJ2-4; TRBD2 might be the D (5 bases). Germline CDR1 is SEHNR and CDR2 is FQNEAQ (reference sequence). With 5 bases removed from V and 0 bases from J, the gap between germline ends came to 11 bases. The CDR3 loop spans 15 amino acids. CDR3 amino acids: CASSQSGGAKNIQYF. CDR3 DNA: TGTGCCAGCAGCCAAAGCGGTGGAGCCAAAAACATTCAGTACTTC.

This clonotype has a count of ten or more. The chain couples TRBV29-1 to TRBJ1-5; D may be TRBD1 (5 bases). The CDR3 spans 13 residues. Deletions cut 4 bases from V and 7 bases from J, with 14 bases between. The germline V gene has CDR1 SQVTM and CDR2 ANQGSEA. The CDR3 nucleotides read TGCAGCGTTGGAGGGGTCGAGGGGCAGCCCCAGCATTTT. Translated, it gives CSVGGVEGQPQHF. Drawing the rest from reference TRBV29-1 and TRBJ1-5, the complete variable domain is SAVISQKPSRDICQRGTSLTIQCQVDSQVTMMFWYRQQPGQSLTLIATANQGSEATYESGFVIDKFPISRPNLTFSTLTVSNMSPEDSSIYLCSVGGVEGQPQHFGDGTRLSIL.

The chain recombines TRBV15 with TRBJ1-5; D is undetermined. Germline loops: CDR1 LNHNV, CDR2 YYDKDF (reference sequence). Trimming left V 5 bases short and J 9 bases short, with 20 bases between. The CDR3 has 15 residues. CDR3 sequence: CATSPRPESRWPQHF. CDR3 nucleotides: TGTGCCACCAGCCCAAGGCCAGAGTCGCGGTGGCCCCAGCATTTT. Supplemented by reference TRBV15 and TRBJ1-5, the full variable domain reads DAMVIQNPRYQVTQFGKPVTLSCSQTLNHNVMYWYQQKSSQAPKLLFHYYDKDFNNEADTPDNFQSRRPNTSFCFLDIRSPGLGDTAMYLCATSPRPESRWPQHFGDGTRLSIL.

This clonotype was observed at least ten times. The V and J genes are TRBV11-2 and TRBJ2-3, with a tentative D call TRBD1 (6 bases). This CDR3 has 14 amino acids. Per the germline V gene, CDR1 is SGHAT and CDR2 is FQNNGV. Trimming left V 7 bases short and J 3 bases short, with 14 bases between. CDR3 DNA sequence: TGTGCCAGCAACCCCCGGACAGCTACAGATACGCAGTATTTT. It codes for CASNPRTATDTQYF.

This clonotype was seen repeatedly, ten times or more. The chain is built from TRBV5-1 and TRBJ1-6, with 9 bases matching TRBD1. Germline V gene sequence: CDR1 SGHRS, CDR2 YFSETQ. V lost 0 bases to trimming and J lost 1 base; unmatched junction nucleotides: 5. The CDR3 is made up of 18 amino acids. This CDR3 is CASSLEPQGASYNSPLHF. The CDR3 region has the DNA TGCGCCAGCAGCTTGGAGCCACAGGGGGCATCCTATAATTCACCCCTCCACTTT.

This clonotype was counted a few times. The chain couples TRBV29-1 to TRBJ1-1; 11 nucleotides agree with TRBD1. The CDR3 runs to 14 residues. Germline trimming cut 1 base from V and 5 bases from J; bases unmatched to any gene: 3. Germline CDR1 reads SQVTM; CDR2 reads ANQGSEA. CDR3 loop: CSVEAGQGGTEAFF. The DNA for the CDR3 is TGCAGCGTTGAAGCGGGACAGGGGGGGACTGAAGCTTTCTTT.

This clonotype appeared a few times. The chain recombines TRBV12-3 or TRBV12-4 with TRBJ1-2; the D gene is possibly TRBD1 (6 bases). Trimming stripped 6 bases from V and 2 bases from J, with 19 bases between. The CDR3 has 16 residues. The chain's CDR3 is CASSPLRDTTNYGYTF. The CDR3 nucleotides read TGTGCCAGCAGCCCCCTACGGGACACGACAAACTATGGCTACACCTTC.

This clonotype came up a few times. This chain connects TRBV28 to TRBJ1-2; D perhaps matches TRBD1 (5 bases). The CDR3 length is 17 residues. Germline CDR1 and CDR2: MDHEN and SYDVKM. Trimming shortened V by 4 bases and J by 7 bases, and 25 bases separated the two germline ends. CDR3 bases: TGTGCCAGCAGTTCTGGGAGGGGTCGAGGCTATGCCCGTGGCTACACCTTC. It codes for CASSSGRGRGYARGYTF.

This clonotype was detected ten times or more. This rearrangement joins TRBV27 to TRBJ2-4, with D possibly being TRBD1 (6 bases). Germline-derived CDR1 and CDR2 are MNHEY and SMNVEV (reference sequence). CDR3 length: 14 amino acids. With 5 bases removed from V and 7 bases from J, the gap between germline ends came to 15 bases. CDR3 sequence reads: CASSREQGWNIQYF. The CDR3 DNA reads as TGTGCCAGCAGTCGCGAACAGGGATGGAACATTCAGTACTTC.

Many counts were recorded for this clonotype. This rearrangement joins TRBV4-2 to TRBJ1-2, with no clear D. The CDR3 sequence is 15 residues long. V was trimmed by 2 bases and J by 7 bases, leaving 17 bases between them. Germline V gives CDR1 LGHNA, CDR2 YNFKEQ. The CDR3 coding sequence is TGTGCCAGCAGCCAACTGCAGGTTACTCAACTTGGCTACACCTTC. This translates into CASSQLQVTQLGYTF.

The chain combines TRBV9 with TRBJ1-4, with D perhaps TRBD1 (5 bases). This CDR3 has 13 amino acids. V gave up 0 bases and J gave up 10 bases, with 10 bases separating them. Germline V gene sequence: CDR1 SGDLS, CDR2 YYNGEE. Here the CDR3 reads CASSVEQVGKLFF. CDR3 bases: TGTGCCAGCAGCGTAGAACAGGTTGGAAAACTGTTTTTT. The complete variable domain, with remaining parts taken from reference TRBV9 and TRBJ1-4, reads DSGVTQTPKHLITATGQRVTLRCSPRSGDLSVYWYQQSLDQGLQFLIQYYNGEERAKGNILERFSAQQFPDLHSELNLSSLELGDSALYFCASSVEQVGKLFFGSGTQLSVL.

The CDR3 DNA reads as TGTGCCAGCAGCTTAGAGGGGATCAGAGATCAGCCCCAGCATTTT. It specifies CASSLEGIRDQPQHF. The gene calls are TRBV7-2 and TRBJ1-5; tentative D call: TRBD1 (5 bases). This CDR3 has 15 amino acids. V lost 1 base to trimming and J lost 5 bases, with 12 bases between them. CDR1 is SGHTA and CDR2 is FQGNSA in the germline V gene.

The sample holds a few counts of this clonotype. The rearrangement joins TRBV28 to TRBJ2-7, with D uncertain. Trimming cost V 5 bases and J 2 bases, with 16 bases left between them. Germline-derived CDR1 and CDR2 are MDHEN and SYDVKM. The CDR3 spans 15 residues. DNA for the CDR3: TGTGCCAGCAGTCCTCCGGGCCAAAGGACCTACGAGCAGTACTTC. Protein: CASSPPGQRTYEQYF.

This clonotype was counted at least ten times. The chain links TRBV7-6 to TRBJ2-3, with 11 bases that match TRBD2. The junction had 7 bases not matched to a gene; V was cut back by 0 bases and J by 8 bases. Germline lookup yields CDR1 SGHVS and CDR2 FNYEAQ. This CDR3 has 16 residues. CDR3 DNA: TGTGCCAGCAGCTTAGCTCTAGCGGGGGGCGGAGGTACGCAGTATTTT. It translates to CASSLALAGGGGTQYF.

This clonotype was seen only a few times. The chain joins TRBV6-1 to TRBJ2-6, with D unclear. The germline CDR1 and CDR2 sequences are MNHNS and SASEGT. The V end lost 6 bases, the J end lost 2 bases, and 11 bases lay between the germline ends. This CDR3 region has 15 residues. CDR3 DNA: TGTGCCAGCAGAGAGTTGCAACCTGGGGCCAACGTCCTGACTTTC. Protein product: CASRELQPGANVLTF.

The V and J genes are TRBV15 and TRBJ2-6, with D possibly being TRBD1 or TRBD2 (5 bases each). The V and J ends lost 0 bases and 0 bases respectively, with 9 bases between them. This CDR3 region has 17 residues. Germline CDR1 is LNHNV and CDR2 is YYDKDF (reference sequence). CDR3 DNA: TGTGCCACCAGCAGAGATTGGGGGAGCTCTGGGGCCAACGTCCTGACTTTC. Residues: CATSRDWGSSGANVLTF.

This clonotype was detected a few times. The chain combines TRBV2 with TRBJ2-7, with TRBD2 matching 12 bases. The CDR3 spans 15 residues. Germline-derived CDR1 and CDR2 are SNHLY and FYNNEI. Germline trimming cut 7 bases from V and 2 bases from J; bases unmatched to any gene: 6. The CDR3 DNA is TGTGCCAGCACCCGACTAGCGGGAGACCCCTACGAGCAGTACTTC. This translates into CASTRLAGDPYEQYF.

The chain couples TRBV5-1 to TRBJ1-2; weak D call: TRBD1 (6 bases). The germline V gene has CDR1 SGHRS and CDR2 YFSETQ. V shed 5 bases and J shed 0 bases, with 8 bases lying between them. CDR3 length: 13 amino acids. CDR3: CASRGGTNYGYTF. The DNA of the CDR3 is TGCGCCAGCAGAGGGGGAACTAACTATGGCTACACCTTC.

This clonotype appeared a few times. V is TRBV15 and J is TRBJ2-3; tentative D call: TRBD1 (7 bases). Deletions cut 7 bases from V and 5 bases from J, with 19 bases between. The germline V gene has CDR1 LNHNV and CDR2 YYDKDF (reference sequence). CDR3 length equals 15 residues. DNA for the CDR3: TGTGCCACCAAACCCGACAGGGAGGACAAAGATACGCAGTATTTT. Its protein product is CATKPDREDKDTQYF.

This clonotype was detected ten times or more. The rearrangement links TRBV29-1 to TRBJ2-2; no firm D call. Trimming stripped 4 bases from V and 0 bases from J, with 3 bases between. This CDR3 has 12 residues. Germline-derived CDR1 and CDR2 are SQVTM and ANQGSEA. The CDR3 region is CSVGANTGELFF. CDR3 coding DNA: TGCAGCGTTGGGGCGAACACCGGGGAGCTGTTTTTT.

This clonotype turned up a few times. The chain links TRBV5-1 to TRBJ2-2; a possible D gene is TRBD2 (6 bases). From germline, CDR1 is SGHRS and CDR2 YFSETQ. Trimming left V 1 base short and J 8 bases short, with 18 bases between. The CDR3 contains 16 residues. CDR3 amino acids: CASSLSGRAETGELFF. The CDR3 nucleotides read TGCGCCAGCAGCTTGTCCGGGAGAGCGGAGACAGGGGAGCTGTTTTTT. The full variable domain, completed using reference TRBV5-1 and TRBJ2-2, is KAGVTQTPRYLIKTRGQQVTLSCSPISGHRSVSWYQQTPGQGLQFLFEYFSETQRNKGNFPGRFSGRQFSNSRSEMNVSTLELGDSALYLCASSLSGRAETGELFFGEGSRLTVL.

This clonotype was found a few times. The rearrangement links TRBV7-9 to TRBJ2-3; D not resolved. Trimming removed 1 base from V and 5 bases from J, with 10 bases in between. The V gene's germline CDR1 is SEHNR and CDR2 FQNEAQ (reference sequence). This CDR3 has 14 amino acids. CDR3 DNA sequence: TGTGCCAGCAGCTTAGGACCCCTGGGAGATACGCAGTATTTT. Its protein product is CASSLGPLGDTQYF.

This clonotype has only a few counts. The J gene is TRBJ1-1, the V gene TRBV5-4, with 12 nucleotides matching TRBD1. This CDR3 has 15 amino acids. V was pared by 4 bases and J by 8 bases, with 9 bases of the junction left unmatched. Germline V gene sequence: CDR1 SGHNT, CDR2 YYREEE (reference sequence). In DNA, the CDR3 is TGTGCCAGCAGCGGGGACAGGGGGCTGAGGCCAGAAGCTTTCTTT. As protein: CASSGDRGLRPEAFF.

This clonotype turned up a few times. The rearrangement links TRBV30 to TRBJ2-7, with D unclear. V was shortened by 1 base and J by 1 base, with 14 bases between the two germline ends. The CDR3 loop spans 15 amino acids. Germline CDR1 GTSNPN, CDR2 SVGIG (reference sequence). DNA of the CDR3: TGTGCCTGGAGTGCTTCGTCGGGCTTATCCTACGAGCAGTACTTC. Its translation is CAWSASSGLSYEQYF.

The chain employs TRBV2 and TRBJ2-2, with no clear D. The germline gives CDR1 SNHLY, CDR2 FYNNEI. The V end lost 3 bases, the J end lost 5 bases, and 13 bases lay between the germline ends. The CDR3 covers 15 residues. CDR3 loop: CASSDGPFPTGELFF. CDR3 DNA sequence: TGTGCCAGCAGTGACGGCCCGTTTCCGACCGGGGAGCTGTTTTTT.

This clonotype was found many times. This chain links TRBV7-9 with TRBJ2-1; 9 nucleotides match TRBD2. CDR1 is SEHNR and CDR2 is FQNEAQ in the germline V gene (reference sequence). The length of the CDR3 is 17 residues. V shed 5 bases, J shed 8 bases, and the junction held 16 bases outside the gene matches. As DNA, the CDR3 is TGTGCCAGCAGCCTTTCAATGGGCGGGAGGGAAAGCGATGAGCAGTTCTTC. Residues: CASSLSMGGRESDEQFF.

This chain joins TRBV3-1 and TRBJ2-7; 13 nucleotides line up with TRBD2. V dropped 4 bases and J dropped 3; count of bases not matched to a gene: 0. The CDR3 covers 14 residues. CDR1 is LGHDT and CDR2 is YNNKEL in the germline V gene (reference sequence). The DNA for the CDR3 is TGTGCCAGCAGCCGGACTAGCGGGGGCTACGAGCAGTACTTC. The encoded protein is CASSRTSGGYEQYF.